This TCR beta chain was captured in a study of T cells expressing NK-cell markers. Study-wide context: Sequenced donors, eight in total, included seven who were HCMV-seropositive and one who was seronegative.

To note about this clonotype: What it binds is unknown.

The V gene's germline CDR1 is SQVTM and CDR2 ANQGSEA. The CDR3 has 13 residues. TCR beta cDNA was made by 5'RACE template switching with UMIs. Reanalyzing the 5' RACE reads, TCRdb keeps one entry per CDR3 protein, without DNA. The sample's table shows 500,000 or so distinct CDR3 sequences. Overall study findings and caveats: It was still unclear whether expanded NKG2C+ T cell clones were HCMV specific.

This TCR derives from a man between 18 and 35 years old in good health. The V call is TRBV29-1, the J call TRBJ1-5; there is no DNA to check the TCRdb D call of TRBD1. Sample: blood T cells: a sorted CD56 or NKG2C T cell subset, CD4+ or CD8+ T cells, or bulk PBMC T cells (not recorded which). This CDR3 is CSVGPGFNQPQHF.